This T cell receptor (beta chain) was recorded in a study of T cell responses to AZD1222 COVID-19 vaccine. Germline CDR1 and CDR2: KGHSH and LQKENI. The V end lost 5 bases, the J end lost 6 bases, and 4 bases lay between the germline ends. The CDR3 has 11 residues. Sequencing was performed with immunoSEQ multiplex PCR; in TCRdb, only in-frame clones are kept and a portion is missing. The data show 160,000 or so clones, 94% seen once. This sample comprised peripheral blood, obtained 28 days after the second AZD1222 dose. V and J are TRBV18 and TRBJ1-4; D uncertain. This TCR derives from an adult who received the AZD1222 COVID-19 vaccine. CDR3: CASSGYEKLFF. CDR3 bases: TGTGCCAGCTCAGGGTATGAAAAACTGTTTTTT.